This TCR beta chain was captured by sequencing in a study of blood T cells in healthy people across ages (dated by TCRdb to the mid-2010s). For context, the study as a whole: In model experiments, template switching captured about one uniquely barcoded TCR beta cDNA molecule for every two T cells. To track age-related changes in TCR beta repertoire diversity, the study relied on deep sequencing normalized with unique cDNA molecular identifiers. Donors were grouped into four age groups: young (average 16 years), middle-aged (over 35), aged (approximately 67) and long-lived (about 82). For two donors (one aged 18 to 30 and one aged 80 or older), the study analyzed two additional independent replicas of 1 million unique cDNA reads from the same blood draw.

CDR1 and CDR2 were assigned from the germline V gene as SGHRS and YFSETQ. The CDR3 covers 15 residues, taking in both the cysteine and the phenylalanine. The only DNA kept is the CDR3, 45 bases in frame from the first base. Beyond this particular receptor, the publication reports: Donor CMV infection status was unknown, potentially confounding age-related changes in expanded clonotypes. Because profiling used bulk unsorted PBMCs, naive and antigen-experienced compartments could not be compared conclusively. The percentage of naive T cells measured by flow cytometry correlated strongly with observed TCR beta diversity. Compared with the aged group, the long-lived group had more naive CD4+ T cells, fewer expanded clones and increased TCR diversity, a pattern suggesting age selection. Total diversity estimates from one million sequenced T cells were considered lower bounds and underestimates. As age increased, observed TCR beta diversity per million T cells dropped in a roughly linear way, and a significant reduction was already evident by age 40.

The library was built by means of 5' RACE. The instrument given in TCRdb is Illumina HiSeq 2500. The second PCR ran for about 6 to 11 cycles and used a J-beta primer mix along with a sample-barcoded 5' primer. Each TCR beta cDNA molecule received a unique molecular identifier from a template-switch 5' adaptor carrying 12 random nucleotides. Each sample yielded at least 3 million CDR3-containing paired-end reads. First-strand cDNA synthesis was performed from all RNA using the Mint cDNA synthesis kit, with priming by a TRBC-specific oligonucleotide. All cDNA was treated with uracil-DNA glycosylase and then went through a first 18-cycle PCR with the universal primers M1SS and BC2_uni_R. The authors' pipeline ran thus. Each sample was normalized by randomly selecting 1 million high-quality reads, each carrying a distinct molecular identifier. Reads sharing molecular identifiers were discarded rather than binned into consensus sequences. MiTCR, with a Q25 quality threshold and the strictest error-elimination algorithm, was used for CDR3 identification, clonotype clustering and error correction. A nonparametric unseen species model with Euler transformation was used to estimate lower-bound total TCR beta diversity. The public reads were quality trimmed at Q25 with fastp and then assembled into clones with MiXCR by TCRdb, keeping productive beta chains. Rows with a matching CDR3 protein are joined into one entry that keeps the most common DNA and genes. These V and J calls derive from TCRdb rather than the authors' analysis. Counted in this sample were about 800,000 distinct CDR3 sequences; roughly 25% of them appeared once. The ten biggest clones cover around 3.6% of the sample.

As to this clonotype: Its antigen target is currently unknown. Germline and junction disagree at one end, which may indicate a read error.

The donors were some 36 Caucasian individuals from Russia, aged about 6 to 100 years, who were systemically healthy. Each donor gave roughly 9.5 milliliters of peripheral blood, collected into EDTA-treated Vacutainer tubes. Ficoll-Paque density-gradient centrifugation was used to isolate PBMCs, with at least 7 million per sample. Trizol reagent was used to extract total RNA from PBMCs, with at least 5 micrograms per sample. For every donor, an aliquot of PBMCs went through flow cytometry to measure the percentages of naive CD45RAhigh/CD27high T cells. Another study also made use of these data, one on T cells of mothers and their children. Drawing on the second study: The donors were nine systemically healthy Caucasian individuals, made up of three mothers and their six children. cDNA synthesis consumed the entire amount of extracted RNA, loaded at 1.5 ug RNA in each 15 ul reaction. In the second PCR, the M1S primer introduced both the sample barcodes and 2-4 random nucleotides. Each mother yielded over 8.5 million TCR beta CDR3 reads and each child some 3 million reads. Thymic selection shapes the output of TCR recombination in a similar way in related and unrelated pairs, and inherited differences have a minor effect. Related mother-child pairs always showed normalized repertoire overlap that was slightly higher than in unrelated mother-child pairs, though the difference was never significant. Persistent microchimeric T cell clones were not detected, at a sensitivity of around 99 clones per million clonotypes. To look for features that set related mother-child pairs apart from unrelated individuals, the researchers ran deep NGS to compare the TCR beta repertoires of mothers and children. The mean age was approximately 41 +/- 4 years for the mothers and approximately 11 +/- 4 years for the children. After adapter ligation with NEBNext reagents, the libraries were sequenced on Illumina HiSeq 2000 with 100+100 nt paired-end reads. Mother and child libraries were prepared a month apart and sequenced in separate runs to prevent cross-contamination. For each donor, between about 500,000 and 2,200,000 distinct TCR beta clonotypes were identified. Naive TCR beta clonotypes were estimated from low-frequency clonotypes matched to each donor's FACS-determined naive share, without sorting.

Sequenced input: blood. The chain was built from TRBV5-1 and TRBJ2-7; perhaps TRBD2 is the D gene, with 6 bases matching. The source of this sequence is a boy younger than 18 in good health. The CDR3 loop reads CVSSLAGIYSYEQYF. In nucleotide form, the sequence is TGCGTCAGCAGCTTGGCGGGGATTTACTCCTACGAGCAGTACTTC. Full variable domain (CDR3 extended with the reference TRBV5-1 and TRBJ2-7 proteins): KAGVTQTPRYLIKTRGQQVTLSCSPISGHRSVSWYQQTPGQGLQFLFEYFSETQRNKGNFPGRFSGRQFSNSRSEMNVSTLELGDSALYLCVSSLAGIYSYEQYFGPGTRLTVT.